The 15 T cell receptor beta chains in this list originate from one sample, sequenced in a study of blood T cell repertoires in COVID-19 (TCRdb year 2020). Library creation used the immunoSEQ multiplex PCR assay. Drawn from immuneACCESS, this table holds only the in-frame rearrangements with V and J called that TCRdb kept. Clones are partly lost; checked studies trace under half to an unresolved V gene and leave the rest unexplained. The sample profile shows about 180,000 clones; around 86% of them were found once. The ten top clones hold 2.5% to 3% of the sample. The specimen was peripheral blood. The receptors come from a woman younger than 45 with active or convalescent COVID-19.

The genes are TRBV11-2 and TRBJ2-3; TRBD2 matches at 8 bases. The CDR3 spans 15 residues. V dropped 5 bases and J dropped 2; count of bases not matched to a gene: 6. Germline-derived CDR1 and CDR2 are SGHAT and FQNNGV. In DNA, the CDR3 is TGTGCCAGCAGCCCCTTAGCGGGAACCACAGATACGCAGTATTTT. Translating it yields CASSPLAGTTDTQYF. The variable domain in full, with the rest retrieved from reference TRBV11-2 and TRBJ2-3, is EAGVAQSPRYKIIEKRQSVAFWCNPISGHATLYWYQQILGQGPKLLIQFQNNGVVDDSQLPKDRFSAERLKGVDSTLKIQPAKLEDSAVYLCASSPLAGTTDTQYFGPGTRLTVL.

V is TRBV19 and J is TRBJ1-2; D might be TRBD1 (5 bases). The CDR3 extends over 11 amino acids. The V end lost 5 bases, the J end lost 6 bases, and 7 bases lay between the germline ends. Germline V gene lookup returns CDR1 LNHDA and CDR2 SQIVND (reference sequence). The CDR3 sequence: CASSQGNGYTF. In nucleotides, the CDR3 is TGTGCCAGTAGTCAGGGTAATGGCTACACCTTC. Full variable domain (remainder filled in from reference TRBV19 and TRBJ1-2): DGGITQSPKYLFRKEGQNVTLSCEQNLNHDAMYWYRQDPGQGLRLIYYSQIVNDFQKGDIAEGYSVSREKKESFPLTVTSAQKNPTAFYLCASSQGNGYTFGSGTRLTVV.

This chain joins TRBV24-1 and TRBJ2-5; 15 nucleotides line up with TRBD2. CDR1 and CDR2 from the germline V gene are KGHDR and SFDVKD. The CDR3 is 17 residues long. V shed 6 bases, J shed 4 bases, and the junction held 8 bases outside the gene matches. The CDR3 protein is CATSPRTSGRAGETQYF. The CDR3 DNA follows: TGTGCCACCAGTCCCCGGACTAGCGGGAGGGCCGGAGAGACCCAGTACTTC.

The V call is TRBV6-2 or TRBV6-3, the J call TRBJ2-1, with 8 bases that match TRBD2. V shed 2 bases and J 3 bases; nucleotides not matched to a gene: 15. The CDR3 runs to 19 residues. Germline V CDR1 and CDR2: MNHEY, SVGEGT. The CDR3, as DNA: TGTGCCAGCAGTTACCCCAGGACTAGCAGCCTCGCTTACTACAATGAGCAGTTCTTC. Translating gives CASSYPRTSSLAYYNEQFF.

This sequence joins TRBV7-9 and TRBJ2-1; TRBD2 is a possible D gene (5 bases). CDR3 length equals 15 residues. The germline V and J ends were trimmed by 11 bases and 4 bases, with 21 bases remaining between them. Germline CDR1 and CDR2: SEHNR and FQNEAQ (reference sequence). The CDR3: CAGTPTSGFYNEQFF. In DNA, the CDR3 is TGTGCCGGTACACCTACCAGCGGATTTTACAATGAGCAGTTCTTC.

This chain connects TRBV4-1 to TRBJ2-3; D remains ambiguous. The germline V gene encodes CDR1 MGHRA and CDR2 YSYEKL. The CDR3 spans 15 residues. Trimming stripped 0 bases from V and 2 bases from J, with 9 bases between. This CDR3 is CASSQDLANTDTQYF. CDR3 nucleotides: TGCGCCAGCAGCCAAGATCTGGCCAACACAGATACGCAGTATTTT.

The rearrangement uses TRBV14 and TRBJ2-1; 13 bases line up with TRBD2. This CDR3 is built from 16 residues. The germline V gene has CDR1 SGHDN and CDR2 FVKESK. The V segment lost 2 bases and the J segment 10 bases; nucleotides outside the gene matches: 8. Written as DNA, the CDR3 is TGTGCCAGCAGCCAACTTAGACTAGCGGGAGGCGGGGAGCAGTTCTTC. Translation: CASSQLRLAGGGEQFF.

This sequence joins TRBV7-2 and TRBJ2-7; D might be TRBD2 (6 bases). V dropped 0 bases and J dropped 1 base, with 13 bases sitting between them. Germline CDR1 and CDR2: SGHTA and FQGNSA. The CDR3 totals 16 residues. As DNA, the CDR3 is TGTGCCAGCAGCTTAGCTGGAGGGCTACCTTCCTACGAGCAGTACTTC. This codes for CASSLAGGLPSYEQYF.

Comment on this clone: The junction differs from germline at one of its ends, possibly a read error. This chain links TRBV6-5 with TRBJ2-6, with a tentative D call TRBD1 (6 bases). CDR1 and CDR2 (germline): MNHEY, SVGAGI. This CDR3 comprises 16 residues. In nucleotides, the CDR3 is TGTGCCGGCAGTTACAGGGCAGGGTCTGGGGCCAACGTCCTGACTTTC. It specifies CAGSYRAGSGANVLTF.

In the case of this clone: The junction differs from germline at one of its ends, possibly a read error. CDR3 loop: CASREGGGRTDTQYF. The CDR3 bases are TGTGCCAGCAGAGAAGGTGGCGGCCGCACAGATACGCAGTATTTT. The chain recombines TRBV2 with TRBJ2-3; the D is unclear. The CDR3 has 15 residues. CDR1 and CDR2 from the germline V gene are SNHLY and FYNNEI.

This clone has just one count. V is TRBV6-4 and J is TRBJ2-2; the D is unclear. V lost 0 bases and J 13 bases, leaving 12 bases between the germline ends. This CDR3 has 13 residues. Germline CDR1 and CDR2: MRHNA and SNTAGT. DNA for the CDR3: TGTGCCAGCAGTGACTCCTGGTCCGGCGGGCTGTTTTTT. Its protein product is CASSDSWSGGLFF.

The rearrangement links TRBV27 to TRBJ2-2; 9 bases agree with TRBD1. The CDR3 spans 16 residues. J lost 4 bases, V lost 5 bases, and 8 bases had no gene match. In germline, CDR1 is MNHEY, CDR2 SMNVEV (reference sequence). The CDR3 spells CASSLRTGVSTGELFF. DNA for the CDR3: TGTGCCAGCAGTCTGCGGACAGGGGTTAGCACCGGGGAGCTGTTTTTT.

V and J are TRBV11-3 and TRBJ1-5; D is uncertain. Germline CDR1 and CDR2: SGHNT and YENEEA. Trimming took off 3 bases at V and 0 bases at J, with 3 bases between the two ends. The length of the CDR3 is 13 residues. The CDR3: CASSFSSNQPQHF. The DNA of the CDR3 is TGTGCCAGCAGCTTTAGTAGCAATCAGCCCCAGCATTTT.

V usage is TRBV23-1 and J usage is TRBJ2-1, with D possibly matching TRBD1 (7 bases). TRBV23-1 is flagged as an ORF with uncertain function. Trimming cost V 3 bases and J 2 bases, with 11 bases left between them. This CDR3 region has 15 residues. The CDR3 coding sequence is TGCGCCAGCAGTCAGGCAGGGGGGACCTACAATGAGCAGTTCTTC. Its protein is CASSQAGGTYNEQFF.

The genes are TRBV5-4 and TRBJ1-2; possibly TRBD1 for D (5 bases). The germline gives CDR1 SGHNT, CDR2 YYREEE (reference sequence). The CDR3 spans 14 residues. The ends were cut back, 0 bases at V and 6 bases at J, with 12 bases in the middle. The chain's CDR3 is CASSLGRGRDGYTF. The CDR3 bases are TGTGCCAGCAGCTTGGGAAGGGGAAGGGATGGCTACACCTTC.